This entry lists 8 T cell receptor beta chains sequenced from one sample in a study of blood T cell repertoires in COVID-19. The table came from immunoSEQ multiplex PCR; TCRdb's copy has only in-frame clones and leaves some out. The sample has some 200,000 clones, 87% seen once. The source material was PBMCs or T cells enriched from blood (not recorded which). These receptor sequences come from a young man in a cohort exposed to, infected with or recovered from COVID-19 (not recorded which).

The J gene is TRBJ2-1, the V gene TRBV4-2; D unclear. Per germline, CDR1 LGHNA and CDR2 YNFKEQ. Trimming shortened V by 1 base and J by 4 bases, and 11 bases separated the two germline ends. CDR3 size: 15 residues. As DNA, the CDR3 is TGTGCCAGCAGCCAAGCGCGGCGAATATACAATGAGCAGTTCTTC. Translating gives CASSQARRIYNEQFF.

V gene TRBV28 combines with J gene TRBJ2-1, with 10 bases matching TRBD2. Germline V gene data show CDR1 as MDHEN and CDR2 as SYDVKM. This CDR3 is built from 15 residues. V trimming: 2 bases; J trimming: 5 bases; junction bases outside the gene matches: 3. The CDR3 bases are TGTGCCAGCAGTTTAAGTCTAGCGGGAGACAATGAGCAGTTCTTC. Encoded protein: CASSLSLAGDNEQFF.

The gene calls are TRBV15 and TRBJ1-1; D is undetermined. The CDR3 sequence is 14 residues long. From germline, CDR1 is LNHNV and CDR2 YYDKDF (reference sequence). Between the trimmed V and J ends, which lost 0 bases and 2 bases, there was a span of 7 bases. CDR3 in amino acids: CATSRDSVNTEAFF. CDR3 sequence (DNA): TGTGCCACCAGCAGAGATTCCGTAAACACTGAAGCTTTCTTT.

V gene TRBV19 combines with J gene TRBJ2-6; D gene unclear. V dropped 4 bases and J dropped 0 bases, with 7 bases sitting between them. CDR1 is LNHDA, CDR2 SQIVND, per germline (reference sequence). The CDR3 covers 15 residues. The CDR3 region has the DNA TGTGCCAGTAGTAGAGATCTCTCTGGGGCCAACGTCCTGACTTTC. Encoded protein: CASSRDLSGANVLTF.

This chain joins TRBV7-2 and TRBJ2-3; D unresolved. CDR3 length equals 15 residues. V was cut by 2 bases and J by 4 bases, with 13 bases left in between. CDR1 is SGHTA and CDR2 is FQGNSA in the germline V gene. CDR3 DNA: TGTGCCAGCAGCTTACTAGTCGAAAACGCAGATACGCAGTATTTT. Protein product: CASSLLVENADTQYF.

This rearrangement joins TRBV4-3 to TRBJ1-6; the D gene is possibly TRBD1 (5 bases). Germline V gene lookup returns CDR1 LGHNA and CDR2 YSLEER. The CDR3 length is 14 residues. Trimming pared 6 bases from V and 7 bases from J, leaving 13 bases between. The CDR3 nucleotides are TGCGCCAGCAGTCCCGGGACTGGAAATTCACCCCTCCACTTT. This gives the protein CASSPGTGNSPLHF.

The J gene is TRBJ2-2, the V gene TRBV15; a weak D match, TRBD1 (5 bases). Trimming cost V 4 bases and J 3 bases, with 9 bases left between them. CDR1 is LNHNV, CDR2 YYDKDF, per germline (reference sequence). This CDR3 is built from 14 residues. The CDR3 DNA follows: TGTGCCACCAGCATCCCCAGGGACACCGGGGAGCTGTTTTTT. Translation gives CATSIPRDTGELFF. Together with reference TRBV15 and TRBJ2-2, the CDR3 gives the full variable domain: DAMVIQNPRYQVTQFGKPVTLSCSQTLNHNVMYWYQQKSSQAPKLLFHYYDKDFNNEADTPDNFQSRRPNTSFCFLDIRSPGLGDTAMYLCATSIPRDTGELFFGEGSRLTVL.

V and J are TRBV11-2 and TRBJ2-5, with a tentative D call TRBD2 (5 bases). The CDR3 has 15 amino acids. Between the trimmed V and J ends, which lost 6 bases and 5 bases, there was a span of 19 bases. Germline V lookup: CDR1 SGHAT, CDR2 FQNNGV. The CDR3 region is CASSWKGENLETQYF. CDR3 bases: TGTGCCAGCAGTTGGAAGGGAGAGAATTTGGAGACCCAGTACTTC.